This paragraph covers one TCR beta chain sequence. The data were obtained in a study of blood T cell repertoires in COVID-19. Measured with immunoSEQ multiplex PCR; TCRdb has only the in-frame clones, and not every one. The table includes roughly 170,000 clones, 70% to 85% detected once. This clonotype was obtained from a woman aged 45-65 years who had recovered from COVID-19. The sequenced sample consisted of PBMCs or T cells enriched from blood (not recorded which).

The chain's CDR3 is CASSLAGGSYNEQFF. In DNA form, the CDR3 reads TGTGCCAGCAGTCTAGCGGGAGGATCCTACAATGAGCAGTTCTTC. The J gene is TRBJ2-1, the V gene TRBV27; TRBD2 aligns across 11 bases. V was pared by 5 bases and J by 1 base, with 1 base of the junction left unmatched. This CDR3 has 15 residues. CDR1 and CDR2 from the germline V gene are MNHEY and SMNVEV (reference sequence).